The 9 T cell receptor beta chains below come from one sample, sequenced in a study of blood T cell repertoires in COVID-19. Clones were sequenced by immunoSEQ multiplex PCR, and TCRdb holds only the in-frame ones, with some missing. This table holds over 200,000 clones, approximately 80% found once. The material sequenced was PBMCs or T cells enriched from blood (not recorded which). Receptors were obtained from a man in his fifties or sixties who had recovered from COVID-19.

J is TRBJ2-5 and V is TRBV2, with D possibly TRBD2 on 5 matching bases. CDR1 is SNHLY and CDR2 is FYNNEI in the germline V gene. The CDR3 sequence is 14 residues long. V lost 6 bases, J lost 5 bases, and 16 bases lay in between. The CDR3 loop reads CASSPGLAVETQYF. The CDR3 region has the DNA TGTGCCAGCAGCCCCGGGCTAGCTGTGGAGACCCAGTACTTC.

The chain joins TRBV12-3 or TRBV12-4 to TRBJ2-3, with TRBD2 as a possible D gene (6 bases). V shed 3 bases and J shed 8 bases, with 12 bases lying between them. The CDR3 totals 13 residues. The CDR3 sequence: CASSFHYGGTQYF. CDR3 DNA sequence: TGTGCCAGCAGTTTCCACTACGGGGGTACGCAGTATTTT.

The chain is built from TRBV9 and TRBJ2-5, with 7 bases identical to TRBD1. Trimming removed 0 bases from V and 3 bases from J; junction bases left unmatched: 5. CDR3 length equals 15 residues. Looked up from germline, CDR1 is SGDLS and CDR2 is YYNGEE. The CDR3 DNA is TGTGCCAGCAGCGTAGGGTACGGACAGGAAGAGACCCAGTACTTC. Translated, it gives CASSVGYGQEETQYF. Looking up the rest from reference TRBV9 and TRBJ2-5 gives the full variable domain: DSGVTQTPKHLITATGQRVTLRCSPRSGDLSVYWYQQSLDQGLQFLIQYYNGEERAKGNILERFSAQQFPDLHSELNLSSLELGDSALYFCASSVGYGQEETQYFGPGTRLLVL.

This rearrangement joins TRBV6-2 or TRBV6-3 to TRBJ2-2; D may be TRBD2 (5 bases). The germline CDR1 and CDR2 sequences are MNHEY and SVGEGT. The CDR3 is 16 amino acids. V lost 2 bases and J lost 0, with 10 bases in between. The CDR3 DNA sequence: TGTGCCAGCAGTTACGGCCCGGGGACGAACACCGGGGAGCTGTTTTTT. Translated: CASSYGPGTNTGELFF.

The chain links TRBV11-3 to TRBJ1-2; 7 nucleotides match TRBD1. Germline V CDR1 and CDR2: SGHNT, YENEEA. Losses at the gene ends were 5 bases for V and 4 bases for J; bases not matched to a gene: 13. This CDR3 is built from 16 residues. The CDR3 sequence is CASSPKTGSRGYGYTF. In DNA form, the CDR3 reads TGTGCCAGCAGCCCGAAGACAGGGTCTCGGGGCTATGGCTACACCTTC. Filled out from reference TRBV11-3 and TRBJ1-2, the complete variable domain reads EAGVVQSPRYKIIEKKQPVAFWCNPISGHNTLYWYLQNLGQGPELLIRYENEEAVDDSQLPKDRFSAERLKGVDSTLKIQPAELGDSAVYLCASSPKTGSRGYGYTFGSGTRLTVV.

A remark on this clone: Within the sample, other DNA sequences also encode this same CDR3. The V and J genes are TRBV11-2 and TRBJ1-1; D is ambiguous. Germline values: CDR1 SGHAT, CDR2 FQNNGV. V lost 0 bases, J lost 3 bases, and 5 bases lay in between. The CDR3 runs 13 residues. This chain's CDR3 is CASSLDRDTEAFF. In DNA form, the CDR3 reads TGTGCCAGCAGCTTAGATCGGGACACTGAAGCTTTCTTT.

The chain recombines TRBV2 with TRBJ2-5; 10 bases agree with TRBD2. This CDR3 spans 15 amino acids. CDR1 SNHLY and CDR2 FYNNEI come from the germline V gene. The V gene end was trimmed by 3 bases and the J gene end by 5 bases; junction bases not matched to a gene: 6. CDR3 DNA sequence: TGTGCCAGCAGTGAGGAGCGGGGGGGCGGTGAGACCCAGTACTTC. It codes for CASSEERGGGETQYF. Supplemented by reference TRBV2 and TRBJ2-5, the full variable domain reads EPEVTQTPSHQVTQMGQEVILRCVPISNHLYFYWYRQILGQKVEFLVSFYNNEISEKSEIFDDQFSVERPDGSNFTLKIRSTKLEDSAMYFCASSEERGGGETQYFGPGTRLLVL.

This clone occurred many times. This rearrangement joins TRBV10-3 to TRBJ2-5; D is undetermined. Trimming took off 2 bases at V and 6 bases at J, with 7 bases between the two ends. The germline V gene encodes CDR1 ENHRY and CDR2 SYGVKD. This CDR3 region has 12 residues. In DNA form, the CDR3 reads TGTGCCATCAGTGAGACTTCTCAGACCCAGTACTTC. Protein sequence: CAISETSQTQYF.

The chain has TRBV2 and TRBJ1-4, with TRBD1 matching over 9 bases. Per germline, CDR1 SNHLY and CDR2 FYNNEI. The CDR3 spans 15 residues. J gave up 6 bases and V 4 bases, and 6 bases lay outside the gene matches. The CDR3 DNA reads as TGTGCCAGCAGTGGCTTGGGACAGGGATATGAAAAACTGTTTTTT. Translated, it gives CASSGLGQGYEKLFF.